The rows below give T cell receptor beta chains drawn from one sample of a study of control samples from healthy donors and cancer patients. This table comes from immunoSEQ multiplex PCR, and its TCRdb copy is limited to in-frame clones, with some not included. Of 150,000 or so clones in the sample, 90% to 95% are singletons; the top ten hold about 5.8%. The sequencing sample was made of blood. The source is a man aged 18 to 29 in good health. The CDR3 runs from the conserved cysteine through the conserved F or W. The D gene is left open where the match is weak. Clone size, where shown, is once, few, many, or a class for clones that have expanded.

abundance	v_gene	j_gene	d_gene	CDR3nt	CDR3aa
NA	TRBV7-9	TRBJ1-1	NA	TGTGCCAGCAGCTCTCCCCTGGACCAAAACACTGAAGCTTTCTTT	CASSSPLDQNTEAFF
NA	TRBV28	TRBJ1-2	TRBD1	TGTGCCAGCAGTTTAACGGGACAGGGAAGAGATGGCTACACCTTC	CASSLTGQGRDGYTF
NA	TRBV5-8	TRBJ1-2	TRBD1	TGTGCCAGCAGCTGGAGGGACAGGGAAATTAACTATGGCTACACCTTC	CASSWRDREINYGYTF
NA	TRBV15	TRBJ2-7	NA	TGTGCCACCAGCAGAGAACATCCGGCAGGCGGAGGCTACGAGCAGTACTTC	CATSREHPAGGGYEQYF
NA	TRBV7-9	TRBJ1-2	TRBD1	TGTGCCAGCAGCTTAGAACCGACAGGGACTGACTATGGCTACACCTTC	CASSLEPTGTDYGYTF
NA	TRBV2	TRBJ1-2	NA	TGTGCCAGCAGTGAACAGAGGCAGCCCAACGGCTACACCTTC	CASSEQRQPNGYTF
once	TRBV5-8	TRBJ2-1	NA	TGTGCCAGCAGCTTGGGTAGCGGACCCTACAATGAGCAGTTCTTC	CASSLGSGPYNEQFF
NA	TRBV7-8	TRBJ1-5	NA	TGTGCCAGCAGCTTGGGGTTCAATCAGCCCCAGCATTTT	CASSLGFNQPQHF
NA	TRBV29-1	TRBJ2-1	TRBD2	TGCAGCGTTGAAGGTGGCCTAGCGGGAGACCAGCAGTTCTTC	CSVEGGLAGDQQFF
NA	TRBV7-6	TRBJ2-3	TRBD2	TGTGCCAGCAGCTTAGAGGGAGGGGGCACAGATACGCAGTATTTT	CASSLEGGGTDTQYF
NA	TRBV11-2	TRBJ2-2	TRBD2	TGTGCCAGCAGCGGAAGATGGACCCGCGGGAGCACCGGGGAGCTGTTTTTT	CASSGRWTRGSTGELFF
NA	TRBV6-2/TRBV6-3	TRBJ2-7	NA	TGTGCCAGCAGTATGTCGTACGAGCAGTACTTC	CASSMSYEQYF
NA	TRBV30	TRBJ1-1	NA	TGTGCCTGGAGTGTAAGAACCGACACTGAAGCTTTCTTT	CAWSVRTDTEAFF
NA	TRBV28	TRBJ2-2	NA	TGTGCCAGCACTCAGGGGACCTACACCGGGGAGCTGTTTTTT	CASTQGTYTGELFF
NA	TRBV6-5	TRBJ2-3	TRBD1	TGTGCCAGCAGGGTCAACAGGGGCGCCGATACGCAGTATTTT	CASRVNRGADTQYF
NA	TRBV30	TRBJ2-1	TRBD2	TGTGCCTGGAGTCCCCCTTTAAAGCGGGGGCTGAATGAGCAGTTCTTC	CAWSPPLKRGLNEQFF
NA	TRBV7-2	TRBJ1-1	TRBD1	TGTGCCAGCAGCTTAGTAGGGACAGGGGGCACTGAAGCTTTCTTT	CASSLVGTGGTEAFF
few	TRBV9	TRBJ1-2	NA	TGTGCCAGCAGCGTCGGCCTGGGGAACTATGGCTACACCTTC	CASSVGLGNYGYTF
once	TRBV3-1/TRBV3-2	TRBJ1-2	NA	TGTGCCAGCAGCCAAGTGGGGGGAGGCTACACCTTC	CASSQVGGGYTF
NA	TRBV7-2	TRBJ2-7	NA	TGTGCCAGCAGTCCTTCAGCGCGCTACGAGCAGTACTTC	CASSPSARYEQYF
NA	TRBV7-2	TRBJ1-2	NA	TGTGCCAGCAGCGCCCCGGGCTATGGCTACACCTTC	CASSAPGYGYTF
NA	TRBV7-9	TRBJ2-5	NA	TGTGCCAGCAGCGTCCGGGACCCCAAAGAGACCCAGTACTTC	CASSVRDPKETQYF
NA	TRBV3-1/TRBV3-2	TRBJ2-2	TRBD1	TGTGCCAGCAGCCAAGTTATAGGGGGCAGGAACACCGGGGAGCTGTTTTTT	CASSQVIGGRNTGELFF
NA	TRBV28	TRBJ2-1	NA	TGTGCCAGCAGCTTCGACTCTCGTTCCCCCTCCTACAATGAGCAGTTCTTC	CASSFDSRSPSYNEQFF
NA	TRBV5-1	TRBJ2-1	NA	TGCGCCAGCAGCTTGGCGTTCCATGAGCAGTTCTTC	CASSLAFHEQFF
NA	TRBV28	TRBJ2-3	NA	TGTGCCAGCAGTTTACCTAGCACAGATACGCAGTATTTT	CASSLPSTDTQYF
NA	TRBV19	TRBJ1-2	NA	TGTGCCAGCGCGGGCCGGGACTATGGCTACACCTTC	CASAGRDYGYTF
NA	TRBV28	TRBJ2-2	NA	TGTGCCAGCAGTTTTGACACCGGGGAGCTGTTTTTT	CASSFDTGELFF
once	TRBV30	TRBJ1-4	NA	TGTGCCTGGAGTGGCCAGGGTAGTGAAAAACTGTTTTTT	CAWSGQGSEKLFF
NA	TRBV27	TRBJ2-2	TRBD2	TGTGCCAGCAGTTACGGGACTAGCGGGAACACCGGGGAGCTGTTTTTT	CASSYGTSGNTGELFF
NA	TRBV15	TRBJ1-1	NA	TGTGCCACCAGCAGAGAAACCCCGACAGGTTGGGACACTGAAGCTTTCTTT	CATSRETPTGWDTEAFF
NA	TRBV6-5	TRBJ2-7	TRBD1	TGTGCCAGCATCCCGACTGGGACAGGGGGGAAGCAGTACTTC	CASIPTGTGGKQYF
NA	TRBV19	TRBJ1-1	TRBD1	TGTGCCAGTAGTAAAGGACAGGGGCTTAGCACTGAAGCTTTCTTT	CASSKGQGLSTEAFF
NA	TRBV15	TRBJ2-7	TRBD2	TGTGCCACCAGCACGGGACTAGCGGGGGACCCAATAGTAACCTACGAGCAGTACTTC	CATSTGLAGDPIVTYEQYF
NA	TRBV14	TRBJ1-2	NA	TGTGCCAGCAGCCAACCTTCCACATCTGGCTACACCTTC	CASSQPSTSGYTF
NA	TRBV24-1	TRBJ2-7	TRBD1	TGTGCCACCAGTGATCCTCGGGACAGAATTTCCTACGAGCAGTACTTC	CATSDPRDRISYEQYF
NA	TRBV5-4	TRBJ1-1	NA	TGTGCCAGCAGCTTGGGGGCGGTGCAAGAGGGCACTGAAGCTTTCTTT	CASSLGAVQEGTEAFF
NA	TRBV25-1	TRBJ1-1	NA	TGTGCCAGCAGTGATACAGCAATGAACACTGAAGCTTTCTTT	CASSDTAMNTEAFF
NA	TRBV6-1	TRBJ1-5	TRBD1	TGTGCCAGCAGTGAGCACCCTCAGGGGGCTACGGGACAGCCCCAGCATTTT	CASSEHPQGATGQPQHF
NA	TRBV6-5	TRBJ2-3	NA	TGTGCCAGCAGTTCGGGAGCAGATACGCAGTATTTT	CASSSGADTQYF
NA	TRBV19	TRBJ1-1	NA	TGTGCCAGTAGTCCCCTAAACACTGAAGCTTTCTTT	CASSPLNTEAFF
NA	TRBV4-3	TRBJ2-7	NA	TGCGCCAGCAGCCAAGATCTGTTTCCAGGGGTGGGCTACGAGCAGTACTTC	CASSQDLFPGVGYEQYF
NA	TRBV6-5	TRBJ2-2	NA	TGTGCCAGCAGACCACAAAACACCGGGGAGCTGTTTTTT	CASRPQNTGELFF
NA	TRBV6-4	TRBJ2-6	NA	TGTGCCAGCAGTGCGGGACTCTCTGGGGCCAACGTCCTGACTTTC	CASSAGLSGANVLTF
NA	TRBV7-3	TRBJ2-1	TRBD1	TGTGCCAGCAGCCCGGGACAGAACAATGAGCAGTTCTTC	CASSPGQNNEQFF
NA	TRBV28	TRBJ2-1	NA	TGTGCCAGCAGCTCAAATCTGGACTATCTCTACAATGAGCAGTTCTTC	CASSSNLDYLYNEQFF
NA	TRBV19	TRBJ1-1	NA	TGTGCCAGTAGTTTTTGGAACACTGAAGCTTTCTTT	CASSFWNTEAFF
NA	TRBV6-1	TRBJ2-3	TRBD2	TGTGCCAGCAGTGAATCTACGACTAGCGGGGGCACAGATACGCAGTATTTT	CASSESTTSGGTDTQYF
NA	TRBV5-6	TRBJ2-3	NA	TGTGCCAGCAGCTGGGGTGGAAGTGTTCTCGATACGCAGTATTTT	CASSWGGSVLDTQYF
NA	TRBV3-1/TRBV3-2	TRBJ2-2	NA	TGTGCCAGCAGCCCCTTTTCGGCGGGACCTGGGCCCGGGGAGCTGTTTTTT	CASSPFSAGPGPGELFF
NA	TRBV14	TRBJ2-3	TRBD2	TGTGCCAGCAGCCAAACTAGCGGGAGCGCAGATACGCAGTATTTT	CASSQTSGSADTQYF
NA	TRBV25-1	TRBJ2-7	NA	TGTGCCAGCAGTAAGGGTAACTACGAGCAGTACTTC	CASSKGNYEQYF
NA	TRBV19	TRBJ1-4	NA	TGTGCCAGTAGTATCGGGTCGGACCGAGAAAAACTGTTTTTT	CASSIGSDREKLFF